The 10 T cell receptor beta chains reported below all come from one sample, sequenced in a study of shared clonotypes between healthy human individuals. The repertoire was sequenced with immunoSEQ multiplex PCR; TCRdb's copy has only in-frame clones and lacks some. The sample lists more than 2 million clones; about 94% were seen once. Source material: naive CD4+ T cells sorted from blood. As to subset: CD45RA+ positively selected. These receptors were collected from a man aged 18 to 35 in good health.

The gene calls are TRBV10-2 and TRBJ2-7; D gene ambiguous. The CDR3 contains 14 residues. The V and J ends lost 4 bases and 4 bases respectively, with 14 bases between them. Germline V gene sequence: CDR1 WSHSY, CDR2 SAAADI. The CDR3 protein is CASSARRKVYEQYF. CDR3 in DNA: TGCGCCAGCAGTGCGCGTCGGAAAGTTTACGAGCAGTACTTC.

V is TRBV6-6 and J is TRBJ2-7; no definite D call. Trimming shortened V by 2 bases and J by 1 base, and 12 bases separated the two germline ends. The CDR3 is 15 amino acids. Looked up from germline, CDR1 is MNHNY and CDR2 is SVGAGI (reference sequence). The CDR3 DNA sequence: TGTGCCAGCAGTTACCCAAGGTCCGGATCCTACGAGCAGTACTTC. Encoded protein: CASSYPRSGSYEQYF.

This clone was seen only once. The rearrangement uses TRBV6-1 and TRBJ2-1; D is undetermined. From germline, CDR1 is MNHNS and CDR2 SASEGT. Trimming left V 11 bases short and J 0 bases short, with 14 bases between. This CDR3 spans 14 amino acids. The CDR3, as DNA: TGTGCCGCCGTCGACGGCCGCTCCTACAATGAGCAGTTCTTC. It codes for CAAVDGRSYNEQFF.

This clone has just one count. V is TRBV5-1 and J is TRBJ2-6, with 12 positions matching TRBD1. The CDR3 sequence is 18 residues long. V trimming: 0 bases; J trimming: 4 bases; junction bases outside the gene matches: 5. The germline V gene has CDR1 SGHRS and CDR2 YFSETQ. CDR3 in DNA: TGCGCCAGCAGCTTGGTTGGGACAGGGGGCGTCGGGGCCAACGTCCTGACTTTC. Amino acid sequence: CASSLVGTGGVGANVLTF.

The chain uses TRBV6-5 and TRBJ2-7, with TRBD1 as a possible D gene (6 bases). With 3 bases removed from V and 2 bases from J, the gap between germline ends came to 14 bases. The CDR3 has 15 residues. Germline V gene data show CDR1 as MNHEY and CDR2 as SVGAGI. CDR3 loop: CASSYRTAPTYEQYF. CDR3 bases: TGTGCCAGCAGTTATAGGACAGCACCTACCTACGAGCAGTACTTC.

This chain uses TRBV5-6 with TRBJ1-6; TRBD1 matches at 8 bases. Germline values: CDR1 SGHDT, CDR2 YYEEEE. Losses at the gene ends were 0 bases for V and 0 bases for J; bases not matched to a gene: 2. The CDR3 consists of 17 residues. CDR3 residues: CASSLVQGASYNSPLHF. As DNA, the CDR3 is TGTGCCAGCAGCTTGGTTCAGGGGGCCTCCTATAATTCACCCCTCCACTTT.

The rearrangement joins TRBV19 to TRBJ2-2; maybe TRBD1 (6 bases). The V end lost 11 bases, the J end lost 0 bases, and 13 bases lay between the germline ends. Looked up from germline, CDR1 is LNHDA and CDR2 is SQIVND (reference sequence). The CDR3 is 14 residues long. The CDR3 region is CAAGAAPNTGELFF. CDR3 in DNA: TGTGCCGCAGGGGCCGCCCCGAACACCGGGGAGCTGTTTTTT.

CDR3 sequence: CAISESGSGRRRRVTDTQYF. CDR3 nucleotide sequence: TGTGCCATCAGTGAGTCGGGTAGCGGGAGGCGAAGGAGGGTCACAGATACGCAGTATTTT. The gene calls are TRBV10-3 and TRBJ2-3, with 10 bases that match TRBD2. V shed 0 bases, J shed 2 bases, and the junction held 14 bases outside the gene matches. The CDR3 runs 20 residues. Germline V CDR1 and CDR2: ENHRY, SYGVKD.

The V and J genes are TRBV5-1 and TRBJ2-1, with 7 bases that match TRBD2. The junction had 10 bases not matched to a gene; V was cut back by 0 bases and J by 7 bases. CDR3 length: 16 amino acids. Germline CDR1 is SGHRS and CDR2 is YFSETQ. CDR3 coding DNA: TGCGCCAGCAGCTTGGTGACGGGTCTCGGGAGGAATGAGCAGTTCTTC. Amino acids: CASSLVTGLGRNEQFF.

This chain uses TRBV25-1 with TRBJ2-3; D ambiguous. This CDR3 region has 13 residues. Germline values: CDR1 MGHDK, CDR2 SYGVNS. V was pared by 7 bases and J by 3 bases, with 11 bases between. CDR3 loop: CASTRRKTDTQYF. The CDR3, as DNA: TGTGCCAGCACTAGACGTAAGACAGATACGCAGTATTTT.